The 7 T cell receptor beta chains below all came from one sample that was sequenced in a study of cytomegalovirus exposure and HLA in healthy donors. Some clones are missing from TCRdb's copy, which holds only in-frame ones; the method was immunoSEQ multiplex PCR. The table records some 120,000 clones, around nine tenths of them present only once. The material sequenced was PBMCs. The receptors originated from a man aged 25-45 years in good health and CMV-seronegative.

The V gene is TRBV5-6, the J gene TRBJ2-2; 13 positions match TRBD2. Germline V gene lookup returns CDR1 SGHDT and CDR2 YYEEEE. V was pared by 5 bases and J by 7 bases, with 8 bases of the junction left unmatched. This CDR3 contains 16 residues. CDR3 sequence (DNA): TGTGCCAGCAGTTTCAGGACTAGCGGGAGAGTCGGGGAGCTGTTTTTT. Translated, it gives CASSFRTSGRVGELFF.

This clone was recorded a few times. The V call is TRBV7-9, the J call TRBJ1-6; a weak D match, TRBD1 (5 bases). V dropped 7 bases and J dropped 4 bases, with 14 bases sitting between them. The CDR3 runs 15 residues. Germline values: CDR1 SEHNR, CDR2 FQNEAQ (reference sequence). DNA for the CDR3: TGTGCCAGCACCGTGAGCGGGGGGTATAATTCACCCCTCCACTTT. Encoded protein: CASTVSGGYNSPLHF.

CDR3 in amino acids: CASSEARGRDEKLFF. CDR3 nucleotide sequence: TGTGCCAGCAGTGAAGCGAGAGGGAGGGATGAAAAACTGTTTTTT. The chain employs TRBV6-1 and TRBJ1-4, with D uncertain. Germline V gene data show CDR1 as MNHNS and CDR2 as SASEGT. The CDR3 extends over 15 amino acids. Trimming pared 0 bases from V and 6 bases from J, leaving 11 bases between.

The chain employs TRBV11-2 and TRBJ1-2, with D perhaps matching TRBD1 (6 bases). Per the germline V gene, CDR1 is SGHAT and CDR2 is FQNNGV. The V and J ends lost 5 bases and 7 bases respectively, with 17 bases between them. The CDR3 loop spans 14 amino acids. This chain's CDR3 is CASSPLQGMGGYTF. In DNA, the CDR3 is TGTGCCAGCAGCCCCCTCCAGGGGATGGGTGGCTACACCTTC.

The chain combines TRBV9 with TRBJ2-7; 9 nucleotides agree with TRBD1. The length of the CDR3 is 14 residues. Looked up from germline, CDR1 is SGDLS and CDR2 is YYNGEE. The V and J ends lost 0 bases and 4 bases, in that order; junction bases with no gene match: 2. The CDR3 nucleotides read TGTGCCAGCAGCGTAGGGACAGGGGAGTACGAGCAGTACTTC. Translated, it gives CASSVGTGEYEQYF. Based on the CDR3 plus reference TRBV9 and TRBJ2-7, the full variable domain is DSGVTQTPKHLITATGQRVTLRCSPRSGDLSVYWYQQSLDQGLQFLIQYYNGEERAKGNILERFSAQQFPDLHSELNLSSLELGDSALYFCASSVGTGEYEQYFGPGTRLTVT.

The chain recombines TRBV7-2 with TRBJ2-5; 8 bases agree with TRBD2. Trimming took 2 bases from V and 2 from J; bases not matched to a gene: 16. This CDR3 is 19 amino acids long. Per the germline V gene, CDR1 is SGHTA and CDR2 is FQGNSA. Written as DNA, the CDR3 is TGTGCCAGCAGCTTATACCCCCCCGGTAGCGGGAAGGAACAAGAGACCCAGTACTTC. Protein sequence: CASSLYPPGSGKEQETQYF.

The chain carries TRBV30 and TRBJ1-2, with 7 bases fitting TRBD1. Per the germline V gene, CDR1 is GTSNPN and CDR2 is SVGIG (reference sequence). The V and J ends lost 5 bases and 3 bases, in that order; junction bases with no gene match: 3. The CDR3 loop spans 12 amino acids. The CDR3, as DNA: TGTGCCTGGGGAGACAGGGACTATGGCTACACCTTC. It codes for CAWGDRDYGYTF.